These T cell receptor beta chains were read from a single sample in a study of CD8+CD57+ T cells in acquired aplastic anemia. A single record per CDR3 protein comes from TCRdb applying MiXCR to the reads. The sample lists 160,000 or so distinct CDR3 sequences, under 55% seen once, with around 1% in the top ten. Sequencing input: sorted CD4+, CD8+, or CD8+CD57+ T cells (not recorded which) from PBMCs. All receptors derive from a human donor with aplastic anemia. Each CDR3 is given with its conserved first and last residue. The order of the fields is clone size, CDR3 length, V gene, J gene, D gene, CDR3 protein, CDR3 DNA. D genes are given only for firm matches. For some rows the clone size is stated as once, few or many, or as a class when expanded; others skip it.

many	15	TRBV5-8	TRBJ1-4	.	CASSLGPGSNEKLFF	TGTGCCAGCAGCTTGGGGCCAGGGTCAAATGAAAAACTGTTTTTT
.	15	TRBV20-1	TRBJ2-3	.	CSARLGQSSTDTQYF	TGCAGTGCTAGACTTGGACAGTCTAGCACAGATACGCAGTATTTT
.	15	TRBV7-9	TRBJ1-6	TRBD1	CASSQRQGWNSPLHF	TGTGCCAGCAGCCAACGACAGGGTTGGAATTCACCCCTCCACTTT
once	16	TRBV20-1	TRBJ2-7	TRBD1	CSDSTPTGGNPYEQYF	TGCAGTGATAGCACCCCCACAGGGGGCAACCCCTACGAGCAGTACTTC
once	14	TRBV2	TRBJ2-7	TRBD1	CASSEAWTGYEQYF	TGTGCCAGCAGTGAAGCTTGGACAGGCTACGAGCAGTACTTC
many	13	TRBV12-3/TRBV12-4	TRBJ2-1	.	CASTVEGYNEQFF	TGTGCCAGCACCGTGGAAGGGTACAATGAGCAGTTCTTC
few	14	TRBV15	TRBJ1-1	.	CATSRGVTIAEAFF	TGTGCCACCAGCCGAGGTGTAACAATCGCTGAAGCTTTCTTT
few	15	TRBV2	TRBJ2-7	TRBD2	CASSDPAGKGNEQYF	TGTGCCAGCAGTGACCCAGCGGGGAAGGGTAACGAGCAGTACTTC
few	12	TRBV7-9	TRBJ1-6	.	CASSLRSSPLHF	TGTGCCAGCAGTCTAAGGTCCTCACCCCTCCACTTT
.	15	TRBV24-1	TRBJ2-1	.	CATSDPRGSYNEQFF	TGTGCCACCAGTGATCCCCGGGGCTCCTACAATGAGCAGTTCTTC
.	12	TRBV12-3/TRBV12-4	TRBJ2-5	.	CASSLVEKTQYF	TGTGCCAGCAGCTTAGTAGAGAAGACCCAGTACTTC
.	14	TRBV20-1	TRBJ1-1	.	CSAGGIQGNTEAFF	TGCAGTGCCGGGGGGATACAAGGAAACACTGAAGCTTTCTTT
.	16	TRBV7-8	TRBJ1-6	TRBD1	CASSNQVGTGDSPLHF	TGTGCCAGCAGCAACCAAGTGGGGACAGGGGATTCACCCCTCCACTTT
many	15	TRBV19	TRBJ1-4	.	CASSIQTATNEKLFF	TGTGCCAGTAGTATACAGACGGCGACTAATGAAAAACTGTTTTTT
.	14	TRBV29-1	TRBJ2-2	.	CSVYGGQNTGELFF	TGCAGCGTTTATGGAGGCCAGAACACCGGGGAGCTGTTTTTT
many	12	TRBV28	TRBJ1-6	.	CASKIGYSPLHF	TGTGCCAGCAAAATAGGGTATTCACCCCTCCACTTT
.	12	TRBV7-2	TRBJ2-3	.	CASSLGLNTQYF	TGTGCCAGCAGCTTAGGTTTGAATACGCAGTATTTT
.	14	TRBV19	TRBJ1-5	.	CASSMGNEAQPQHF	TGTGCCAGTAGTATGGGAAACGAGGCTCAGCCCCAGCATTTT
once	14	TRBV5-6	TRBJ1-2	TRBD1	CASSRQGAFRGYTF	TGTGCCAGCAGCAGACAGGGGGCCTTCCGTGGCTACACCTTC
.	11	TRBV20-1	TRBJ2-7	.	CSTHRDYEQYF	TGCAGTACCCACAGGGACTACGAGCAGTACTTC
many	15	TRBV5-4	TRBJ1-2	.	CASSFAQGEDYGYTF	TGTGCCAGCAGCTTCGCACAGGGAGAAGACTATGGCTACACCTTC
.	14	TRBV10-3	TRBJ2-5	TRBD2	CAIRGTSGEETQYF	TGTGCCATCAGGGGGACTAGCGGAGAAGAGACCCAGTACTTC
many	11	TRBV6-1	TRBJ2-1	.	CASTSRNEQFF	TGTGCCAGCACGTCCCGGAATGAGCAGTTCTTC
many	18	TRBV4-3	TRBJ1-6	.	CASSQVGGLFRRGSPLHF	TGCGCCAGCAGCCAAGTCGGTGGGCTATTCAGGCGGGGGTCACCCCTCCACTTT
many	12	TRBV9	TRBJ1-5	.	CASSRSNQPQHF	TGTGCCAGCAGCCGTAGCAATCAGCCCCAGCATTTT
.	17	TRBV6-1	TRBJ2-2	TRBD2	CASSAASGGSNTGELFF	TGTGCCAGCAGTGCCGCTAGCGGGGGGTCGAACACCGGGGAGCTGTTTTTT
few	15	TRBV2	TRBJ2-6	.	CASRDDGTGANVLTF	TGTGCCAGCAGGGATGATGGGACCGGGGCCAACGTCCTGACTTTC
.	17	TRBV10-3	TRBJ2-1	.	CAISESLGTLSYNEQFF	TGTGCCATCAGTGAGTCGCTGGGGACGCTCTCCTACAATGAGCAGTTCTTC
.	15	TRBV20-1	TRBJ2-7	.	CSARDSQGRVGEQYF	TGCAGTGCTAGAGATTCCCAGGGAAGAGTAGGCGAGCAGTACTTC
.	15	TRBV7-9	TRBJ1-1	.	CVSSLGGTKNTEAFF	TGTGTCAGCAGCTTAGGGGGGACAAAGAACACTGAAGCTTTCTTT
.	15	TRBV12-3/TRBV12-4	TRBJ2-1	TRBD2	CASSPTSGVAYEQFF	TGTGCCAGCAGTCCTACTAGCGGGGTGGCCTATGAGCAGTTCTTC
.	15	TRBV6-1	TRBJ1-6	.	CASSELGGVDSPLHF	TGTGCCAGCAGTGAATTGGGGGGGGTTGACTCACCCCTCCACTTT
.	13	TRBV7-8	TRBJ2-7	.	CASSPGASCEQYF	TGTGCCAGCAGCCCCGGGGCCTCCTGCGAGCAGTACTTC
.	14	TRBV10-1	TRBJ2-7	TRBD2	CASSEGAGVYEQYF	TGCGCCAGCAGTGAAGGTGCGGGAGTCTACGAGCAGTACTTC
few	16	TRBV5-6	TRBJ2-2	.	CASSLAGSANTGELFF	TGTGCCAGCAGCTTGGCAGGCAGCGCGAACACCGGGGAGCTGTTTTTT
many	16	TRBV15	TRBJ2-1	TRBD2	CATTPRVASGGHEQFF	TGTGCCACCACCCCCAGGGTGGCTAGCGGGGGGCATGAGCAGTTCTTC
.	17	TRBV19	TRBJ2-1	.	CASTKRGAPSSYNEQFF	TGTGCCAGTACCAAAAGAGGTGCACCTAGCTCCTACAATGAGCAGTTCTTC
.	13	TRBV7-9	TRBJ1-1	.	CASSLKADPEAFF	TGTGCCAGCAGCTTAAAGGCCGACCCTGAAGCTTTCTTT
.	15	TRBV20-1	TRBJ1-1	TRBD1	CSASSRMGQASEAFF	TGCAGTGCCAGCAGCCGGATGGGACAGGCGTCTGAAGCTTTCTTT
few	13	TRBV19	TRBJ2-3	.	CASNRVGTDTQYF	TGTGCCAGTAACAGGGTCGGCACAGATACGCAGTATTTT
few	14	TRBV7-9	TRBJ2-7	TRBD1	CASSSGTGQYEQYF	TGTGCCAGCAGCAGCGGGACAGGGCAATACGAGCAGTACTTC
.	12	TRBV20-1	TRBJ1-2	.	CSAKIGQTLAYF	TGCAGTGCAAAGATCGGGCAGACCTTGGCTTACTTC
.	13	TRBV7-9	TRBJ1-6	TRBD1	CASSPGQASPLHF	TGTGCCAGCAGCCCCGGACAGGCGTCACCCCTCCACTTT
once	14	TRBV29-1	TRBJ1-2	.	CSVEGRFPDYGYTF	TGCAGCGTTGAAGGCCGGTTTCCAGACTATGGCTACACCTTC
.	11	TRBV7-2	TRBJ2-3	.	CASSPRGTQYF	TGTGCCAGCAGCCCCAGGGGTACGCAGTATTTT
.	16	TRBV24-1	TRBJ2-1	.	CATSDPTGNSYNEQFF	TGTGCCACCAGTGACCCTACAGGGAACTCCTACAATGAGCAGTTCTTC
.	16	TRBV5-6	TRBJ1-2	TRBD1	CASRKRGDRAFGGYTF	TGTGCCAGTAGGAAAAGGGGGGACAGGGCTTTTGGGGGCTACACCTTC
many	15	TRBV12-3/TRBV12-4	TRBJ2-3	TRBD2	CASTSAGGGTDTQYF	TGTGCCAGCACCTCAGCGGGGGGGGGCACAGATACGCAGTATTTT
many	15	TRBV29-1	TRBJ2-7	.	CSVENRAGGTYEQYF	TGCAGCGTTGAAAATAGGGCAGGGGGGACCTACGAGCAGTACTTC
.	17	TRBV19	TRBJ2-3	.	CASSIIGGGTSTDTQYF	TGTGCCAGTAGTATAATAGGGGGGGGTACTAGCACAGATACGCAGTATTTT
many	15	TRBV5-4	TRBJ2-2	.	CASSPRQANTGELFF	TGTGCCAGCAGCCCGCGACAGGCGAACACCGGGGAGCTGTTTTTT
many	16	TRBV7-2	TRBJ2-5	TRBD2	CASSLEASGGGETQYF	TGTGCCAGCAGCTTAGAAGCTAGCGGGGGGGGTGAGACCCAGTACTTC
.	11	TRBV7-2	TRBJ2-4	.	CASSLRNIQYF	TGTGCCAGCAGCTTACGCAACATTCAGTACTTC
.	16	TRBV9	TRBJ1-1	TRBD1	CASSVAAGGLGTEAFF	TGTGCCAGCAGCGTAGCTGCAGGGGGCTTGGGTACTGAAGCTTTCTTT